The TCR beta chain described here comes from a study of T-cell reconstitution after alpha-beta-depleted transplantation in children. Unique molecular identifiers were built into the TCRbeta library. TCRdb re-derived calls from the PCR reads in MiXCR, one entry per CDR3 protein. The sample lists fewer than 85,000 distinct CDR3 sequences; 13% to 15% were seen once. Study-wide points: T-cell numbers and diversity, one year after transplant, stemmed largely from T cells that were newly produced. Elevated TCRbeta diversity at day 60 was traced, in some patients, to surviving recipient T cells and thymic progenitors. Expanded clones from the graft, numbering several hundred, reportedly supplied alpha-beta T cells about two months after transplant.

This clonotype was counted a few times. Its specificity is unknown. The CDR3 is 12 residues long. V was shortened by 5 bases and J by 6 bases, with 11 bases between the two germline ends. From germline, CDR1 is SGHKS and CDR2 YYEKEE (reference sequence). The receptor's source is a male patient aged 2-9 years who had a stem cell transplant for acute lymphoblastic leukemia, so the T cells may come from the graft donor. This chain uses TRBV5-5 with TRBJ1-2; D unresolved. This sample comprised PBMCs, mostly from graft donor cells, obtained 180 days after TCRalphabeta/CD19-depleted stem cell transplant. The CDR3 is CASSAWRNGYTF. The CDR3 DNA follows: TGTGCCAGCAGTGCCTGGCGGAATGGCTACACCTTC.